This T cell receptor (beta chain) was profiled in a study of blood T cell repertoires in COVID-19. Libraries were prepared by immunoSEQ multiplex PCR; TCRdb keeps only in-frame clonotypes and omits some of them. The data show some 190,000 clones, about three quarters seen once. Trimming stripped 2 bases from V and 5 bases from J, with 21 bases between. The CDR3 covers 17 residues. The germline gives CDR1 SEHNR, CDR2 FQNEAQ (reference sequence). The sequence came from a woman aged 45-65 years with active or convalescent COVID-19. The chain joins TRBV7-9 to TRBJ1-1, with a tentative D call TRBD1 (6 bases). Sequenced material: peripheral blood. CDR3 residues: CASSLKTQYRVTTEAFF. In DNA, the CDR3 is TGTGCCAGCAGCTTAAAAACCCAGTACAGGGTGACAACTGAAGCTTTCTTT.